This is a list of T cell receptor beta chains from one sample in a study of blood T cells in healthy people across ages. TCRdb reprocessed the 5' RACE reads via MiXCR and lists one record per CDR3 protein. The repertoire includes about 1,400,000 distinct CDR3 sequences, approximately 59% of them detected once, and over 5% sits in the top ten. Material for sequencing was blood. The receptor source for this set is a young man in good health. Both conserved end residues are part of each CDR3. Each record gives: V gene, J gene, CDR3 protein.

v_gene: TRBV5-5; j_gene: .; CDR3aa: CASSSSREVFDEQYF
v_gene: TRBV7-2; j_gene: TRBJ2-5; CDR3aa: CASSFGQGWETQYF
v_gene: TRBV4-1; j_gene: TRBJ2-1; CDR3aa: CASSQQRSDSYNEQFF
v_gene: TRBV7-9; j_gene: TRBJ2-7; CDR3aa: CASSSDMSSYEQYF
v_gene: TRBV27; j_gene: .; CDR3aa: CASSFMSSAPGETQYF
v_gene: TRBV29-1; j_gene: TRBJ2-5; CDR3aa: CSVEDGSEETQYF
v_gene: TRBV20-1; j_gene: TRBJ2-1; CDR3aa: CSALLAGDCNEQFF
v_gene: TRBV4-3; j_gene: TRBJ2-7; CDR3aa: CASSQGMGQLSYEQYF
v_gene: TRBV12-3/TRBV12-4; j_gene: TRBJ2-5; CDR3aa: CASSRQGAKEQYF
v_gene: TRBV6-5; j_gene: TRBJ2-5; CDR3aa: CASSYSQAGWGETQYF
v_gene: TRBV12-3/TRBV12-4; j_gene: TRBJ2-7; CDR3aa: CASSLGTGRLRGEQYF
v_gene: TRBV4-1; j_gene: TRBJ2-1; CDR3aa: CASSRLLAGGNEQFF
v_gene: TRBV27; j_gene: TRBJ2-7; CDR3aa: CASSSMGPTSYEQYF
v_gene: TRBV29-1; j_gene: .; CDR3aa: CSVVLAGLTYEQYF
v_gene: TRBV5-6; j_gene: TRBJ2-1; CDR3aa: CASSLSVGGGFKYEQFF
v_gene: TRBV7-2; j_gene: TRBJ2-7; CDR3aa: CASSRLTAYEQYF
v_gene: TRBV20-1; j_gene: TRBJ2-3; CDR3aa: CSAPPPQGNTQYF
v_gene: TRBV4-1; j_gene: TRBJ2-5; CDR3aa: CASSQGVLLAGFETQYF
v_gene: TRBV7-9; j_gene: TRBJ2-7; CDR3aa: CASSSREAEQYF
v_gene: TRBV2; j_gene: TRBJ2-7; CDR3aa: CASSDDRREQYF
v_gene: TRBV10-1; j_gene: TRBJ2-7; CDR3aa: CASSEPGVEQYF
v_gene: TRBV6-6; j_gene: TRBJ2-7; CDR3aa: CASNAGLANSYEQYF
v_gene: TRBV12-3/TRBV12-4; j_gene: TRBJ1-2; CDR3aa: CASSSLRRGNYGYTF
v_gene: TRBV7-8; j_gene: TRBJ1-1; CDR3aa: CASSLAAKAMNTEAFF
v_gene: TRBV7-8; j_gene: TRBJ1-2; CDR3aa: CASSGYRDVAADGYTF
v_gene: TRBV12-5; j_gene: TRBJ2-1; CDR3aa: CASGLGQGDNEQFF
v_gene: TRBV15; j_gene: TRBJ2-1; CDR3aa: CATSRDRGEQFF
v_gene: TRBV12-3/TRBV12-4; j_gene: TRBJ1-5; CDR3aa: CASKWTGGNQPQHF
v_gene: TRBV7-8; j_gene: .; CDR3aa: CASSLTPGEPPLDEQYF
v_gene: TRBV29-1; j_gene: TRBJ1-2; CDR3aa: CSVSDNYGYTF
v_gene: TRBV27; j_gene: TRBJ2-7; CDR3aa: CASSFGTGDSYEQYF
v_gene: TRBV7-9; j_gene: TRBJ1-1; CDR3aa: CASSPSLTGNTEAFF
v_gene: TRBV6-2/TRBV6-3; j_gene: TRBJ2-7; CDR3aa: CASSSRGSEQYF
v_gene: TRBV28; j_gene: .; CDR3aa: CASSSQGQAKYEQYF
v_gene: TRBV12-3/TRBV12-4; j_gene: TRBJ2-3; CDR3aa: CASSFPQGTDTQYF
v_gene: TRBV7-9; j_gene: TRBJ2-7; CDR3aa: CASSPRDRASYEQYF
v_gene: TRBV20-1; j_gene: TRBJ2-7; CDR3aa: CSGGLSYEQYF
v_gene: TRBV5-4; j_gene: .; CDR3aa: CASSLAPPGEQFF
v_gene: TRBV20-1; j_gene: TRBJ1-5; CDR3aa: CSATLPGQYQPQHF
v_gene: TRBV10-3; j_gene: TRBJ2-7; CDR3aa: CAISESGTSGSSYEQYF
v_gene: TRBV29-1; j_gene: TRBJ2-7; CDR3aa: CAVWTGNHEQYF
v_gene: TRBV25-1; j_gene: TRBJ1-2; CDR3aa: CASSDSHRDYGYTF
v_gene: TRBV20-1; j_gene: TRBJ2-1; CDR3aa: CSAIGREGSSYNEQFF
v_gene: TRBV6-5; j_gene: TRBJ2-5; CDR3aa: CASSSYTGLQETQYF
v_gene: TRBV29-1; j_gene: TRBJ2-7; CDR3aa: CSVGGGGYEQYF
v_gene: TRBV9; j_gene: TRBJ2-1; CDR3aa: CASSVGVTYNEQFF
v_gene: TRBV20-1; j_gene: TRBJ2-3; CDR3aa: CSARDRLAGFTDTQYF
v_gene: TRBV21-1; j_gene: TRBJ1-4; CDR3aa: CASSKRQVNEKLFF
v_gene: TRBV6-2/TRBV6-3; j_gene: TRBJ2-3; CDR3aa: CASTPDRGINTQYF
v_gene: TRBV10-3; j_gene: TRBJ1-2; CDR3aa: CAIMDNHLNYGYTF
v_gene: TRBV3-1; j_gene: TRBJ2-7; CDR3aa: CASSDRGTGGIYEQYF
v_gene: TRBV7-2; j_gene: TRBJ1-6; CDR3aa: CASSLNRGGNSPLHF
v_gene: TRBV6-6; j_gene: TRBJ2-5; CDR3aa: CASSPGQGPRIEETQYF
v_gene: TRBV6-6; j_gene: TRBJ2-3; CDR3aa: CASRVAGPTDTQYF
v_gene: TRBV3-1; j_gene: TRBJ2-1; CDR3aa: CASRYSTGASSYNEQFF
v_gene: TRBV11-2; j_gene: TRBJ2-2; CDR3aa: CASSVSVGTNTGELFF
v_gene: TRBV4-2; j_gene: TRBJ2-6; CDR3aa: CASSQGDRFSGANVLTF
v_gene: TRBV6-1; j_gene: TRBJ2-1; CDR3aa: CASSAVGTATRGLWFF
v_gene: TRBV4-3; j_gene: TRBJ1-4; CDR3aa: CASSDLGEKLFF